This T cell receptor (beta chain) is drawn from a study of blood T cell repertoires in COVID-19 (dated by TCRdb to the early 2020s). Study-wide context: Collaborator samples came from the United States, Italy and Spain and covered acute and convalescent phases of COVID-19. Nearly every sample came with metadata listing a de-identified subject ID, COVID-19 status, age in years and sex. The dataset comprised deeply sampled blood TCRbeta repertoires from subjects exposed to, actively infected with, or recovered from COVID-19. The material from the prospective study consisted of cDNA or gDNA derived from T cells, B-cell-depleted T cells, or PBMCs. The repertoires were released in a freely available public database meant as a resource for research on the immune response to SARS-CoV-2. Samples came from the ongoing ImmuneRACE study (first 160 participants) plus 1,254 subjects from 6 global collaborators. Where HLA class I and class II types were available, the types were taken from metadata supplied by the sample provider, not from assay-based typing.

A remark on this clone: There is no known antigen for this receptor. Base qualities are not at hand, and no much larger clone is one base apart.

V is cut back by 7 bases and J by 2 bases, with 4 bases in the junction unmatched. The CDR3 has 14 amino acids, counting the end cysteine and phenylalanine. The only DNA kept is the CDR3, 42 bases in frame from the first base. CDR1 and CDR2, looked up from the germline V gene, are SGHRS and YFSETQ. Each collaborating institution followed its own protocols to collect whole blood in K2EDTA tubes. For TCRbeta analysis, collaborators shipped samples as frozen whole blood, isolated PBMCs, or DNA extracted from either of those sample types. TCRbeta CDR3 regions were amplified from genomic DNA by means of the immunoSEQ Assay, a bias-controlled multiplex PCR. The study's own analysis went as follows. The number of nucleated cells in each sample was estimated by amplification of reference gene primers within the assay. To quantify the absolute abundance of each unique TCRbeta CDR3 rearrangement, sequence reads were collapsed and filtered. For each sample, productive Simpson clonality was calculated as the square root of Simpson's diversity index over productive rearrangements. TCRdb provides this immuneACCESS table in a form limited to in-frame rearrangements. Some clones are lacking; in checked studies, under half of them reflect an unresolved V gene, and why the rest are absent is not known. Clone size and the V and J calls come from that table; the DNA yielded D and trimming. Counted in this sample were approximately 68,000 clones; 82% of them appeared once. Of the sample, roughly 16% falls within the top ten clones.

Overall results and qualifications from the work: The quantity of clinical and demographic metadata differed by source and by participant and was supplied without curation.

The sequence came from a man at least 80 years old with active COVID-19. The source material was peripheral blood. The rearrangement combines TRBV5-1 with TRBJ2-5; 11 middle bases align to TRBD2. The DNA reads TGCGCCAGCTCGACTAGCGGGATGCAAGAGACCCAGTACTTC. This sequence encodes CASSTSGMQETQYF.